This TCR beta chain originates from a study of pediatric ulcerative colitis. General study findings and limits: A couple of patients had blood samples with substantially reduced template counts.

The rectum was sampled with one to two pinch biopsies at colonoscopy. Sequencing was at survey level. Repertoires were generated with immunoSEQ multiplex PCR, while TCRdb's copy carries only in-frame clones and drops some. The sample carries more than 9,000 clones, about four fifths recorded once. Germline V gene lookup returns CDR1 SGHAT and CDR2 FQNNGV. V was shortened by 5 bases and J by 8 bases, with 13 bases between the two germline ends. This CDR3 has 13 amino acids. Points on this clone: The target antigen is unknown.

The gene calls are TRBV11-2 and TRBJ2-1, with TRBD2 as a possible D gene (5 bases). The sample comprised gut tissue. This TCR derives from a girl under 18 who was a control in a study of pediatric ulcerative colitis. CDR3 sequence (DNA): TGTGCCAGCAGCCGGTCGGGGATTGATGAGCAGTTCTTC. The encoded protein is CASSRSGIDEQFF.